This T cell receptor (beta chain) was obtained from a study of cytomegalovirus exposure and HLA in healthy donors. Study overall: A data release that came early held 80 million or so unique TCRs from HLA-typed donors.

General study points: Later work found most CMV-associated TCR beta chains apparently HLA-restricted. TCR beta chains numbering more than 150 were designated cytomegalovirus-associated.

Comment on this clone: Its antigen remains unidentified.

The CDR3 totals 16 residues. Germline loops: CDR1 SGHDT, CDR2 YYEEEE. V gave up 4 bases and J gave up 2 bases; unmatched junction bases: 5. It was with 60 Vbeta and 13 Jbeta primers that the PCR ran. The assay was immunoSEQ multiplex PCR, and TCRdb's table has in-frame clones only and misses some. The table shows under 150,000 clones, with 70% to 85% occurring only once. The clonotype originates from a male donor in good health and CMV-seronegative. Sequenced material: PBMCs. The genes are TRBV5-6 and TRBJ2-3; 12 bases match TRBD2. CDR3 sequence reads: CASSGGLAGFTDTQYF. For the CDR3, the DNA is TGTGCCAGCAGCGGGGGACTAGCGGGTTTCACAGATACGCAGTATTTT.